Detailed here is one T cell receptor (beta chain). A few counts support this clonotype. Its specific antigen is unknown. No much larger clonotype is one base removed from it; base qualities were not supplied. Trimming removed 5 bases from V and 3 bases from J; the gene matches leave 5 bases unexplained. From the cysteine through the phenylalanine, the CDR3 covers 14 amino acids. Here the CDR3 DNA is all that survives: 42 bases in frame from base 1. The germline V gene (reference sequence) sets CDR1 to SEHNR and CDR2 to FQNEAQ. Sequenced on an Illumina NovaSeq 6000. Using 5'RACE with constant-segment primers, TCRalpha and TCRbeta cDNA libraries were constructed, with sample barcodes and unique molecular identifiers added in the process. RNA was extracted from every sample with Trizol reagent. The libraries were amplified in two PCR steps, and the second step added a second sample barcode and Illumina TruSeq adapters. Sequencing of libraries was performed on an Illumina NovaSeq with 2 x 150 bp paired-end reads. The original methods were these. The reads were demultiplexed and collapsed into UMI-guided consensus sequences using migec v1.2.7. With mixcr v2.1.11, UMI consensuses were aligned to TRA and TRB V and J templates and assembled into clonotypes. Expanded or contracted clonotypes were those called significant by both edgeR and NoisET, with noise models trained on biological replicates. For edgeR calls, a false discovery rate-adjusted p below 0.01 and a log2 fold-change threshold of 1 were applied. PCA with hierarchical clustering of max-normalized trajectories of the 1000 most abundant clonotypes was used as exploratory dynamics analysis. The CD4 or CD8 phenotype of responding clones was assigned using the separately sequenced CD4+ and CD8+ repertoires. The public sequencing data were trimmed at Q25 with fastp and processed into clonotypes with MiXCR by TCRdb, which kept only in-frame beta chains. Identical CDR3 protein sequences are pooled into one entry, listed with their most common genes and DNA. The V and J calls were determined by TCRdb, not by the authors. For this sample there are about 470,000 distinct CDR3 sequences; about 23% appear just once. The ten top clones hold 9.5% to 15% of the sample.

PBMCs were isolated by Ficoll-Paque density gradient centrifugation. This sample stems from a study of T-cell memory formation after mild COVID-19 (dated by TCRdb to the early 2020s). In terms of the full investigation: TCR sequence clusters from the two donors were found to be largely donor specific. In two donors, T-cell clones that expanded and contracted after mild COVID-19 were tracked by sequencing TCRalpha and TCRbeta repertoires over time. The cohort comprised two young, previously healthy adult volunteers, one female and one male.

Here is what the overall study found, with its caveats: From day 15 to 85, contracting clones showed balanced CD4/CD8 phenotypes, whereas a second wave of clones that expanded from day 15 to 37 leaned towards CD4+. Contracting CD4+ clones were located mainly in the CM and EM memory subsets, whereas CD8+ clones were found to be enriched in EMRA. The detection of some responding clones in pre-infection memory suggests that pre-existing cross-reactive memory T cells joined the SARS-CoV-2 response. Whether the second-wave clones peaking on day 37 were SARS-CoV-2 specific was not confirmed. The study covered only a couple of mild cases, and larger cohorts including severe cases with pre-infection samples were considered necessary.

The clonotype comes from an adult woman who had mild COVID-19 (a few samples of this study predate the infection). The sample titles of this study are shuffled in the database, so cell type and time point are left out; the donor was told from shared clones. The sequencing input was PBMCs or a T cell subset sorted from them (not recorded which). The chain is made from TRBV7-9 and TRBJ2-5; 8 bases in the middle match TRBD2. Here is the DNA: TGTGCCAGCAGCATTCTGACTAGCGAAGAGACCCAGTACTTC. This codes for CASSILTSEETQYF.